The entry that follows covers one TCR beta chain sequence. The antigen it recognizes is unknown. Within one base of it there is no much larger clone, and no base qualities were kept. This record comes from a study of blood T cell repertoires in COVID-19 (dated by TCRdb to the early 2020s). Looking at the study overall: Collaborator samples came from the United States, Italy and Spain and covered acute and convalescent phases of COVID-19. A freely available public database, intended as a resource for researchers studying the immune response to SARS-CoV-2, is where the repertoires were released. Where available, HLA class I and class II types were taken from metadata supplied by the sample provider and were not determined by assay-based typing. The prospective study material was composed of cDNA or gDNA derived from T cells, B-cell-depleted T cells, or PBMCs. Samples came from the ongoing ImmuneRACE study (first 160 participants) plus 1,254 subjects from 6 global collaborators. Sample metadata almost always included a de-identified subject ID, COVID-19 status, age in years and sex. Subjects who had been exposed to COVID-19, were actively infected with it, or had recovered from it provided the deeply sampled blood TCRbeta repertoires that made up the dataset. The research as a whole found: How much clinical and demographic metadata was included differed by source and by participant, and the metadata was provided uncurated.

One collaborating source in Seattle enrolled patients while the patients were actively infected and followed the patients over time throughout the course of disease. Collaborating institutions collected whole blood in K2EDTA tubes following their own protocols. For TCRbeta analysis, collaborators shipped samples as frozen whole blood, isolated PBMCs, or DNA extracted from either of those sample types. TCRbeta CDR3 regions were amplified from genomic DNA by means of the immunoSEQ Assay, a bias-controlled multiplex PCR. As for the original processing: Nucleated cell counts per sample were estimated from amplification of reference gene primers within the assay. To quantify the absolute abundance of each unique TCRbeta CDR3 rearrangement, sequence reads were collapsed and filtered. For each sample, productive Simpson clonality was calculated by taking the square root of Simpson's diversity index across productive rearrangements. Not all clones reach the TCRdb copy of this immuneACCESS table, which keeps in-frame sequences only. Checked studies attribute under half of the gap to unresolved V genes and leave the rest unexplained. V, J and clone size are those of that table, while D and trimming were read from the DNA. This sample is represented by some 170,000 clones; roughly 84% of them were singletons. Clones ranked in the top ten supply 7% of the sample.

From its cysteine to its phenylalanine, the CDR3 spans 12 amino acids. Left in the record is the CDR3 DNA by itself, 36 bases read in frame from the first base. Trimming removed 9 bases from V and 2 bases from J, leaving 9 bases between the germline ends. Taken from the germline V gene, the CDR1 and CDR2 loops are KGHDR and SFDVKD. The rearranged segments are TRBV24-1 and TRBJ1-2; possibly the D gene is TRBD1, per 5 matching bases. The clonotype was recovered from a woman between 35 and 50 years old with COVID-19, enrolled during active disease. The sequenced sample was peripheral blood. The CDR3 protein: CATGGKNYGYTF. The DNA sequence is given as TGTGCCACCGGGGGGAAAAACTATGGCTACACCTTC.